The clone carrying this TCR beta chain was detected only a few times. Antigen unknown. This sample is part of a study of T-cell memory formation after mild COVID-19. The study, taken as a whole, reports: SARS-CoV-2 specificity of second-wave clones peaking day 37 was unconfirmed.

This CDR3 is 16 amino acids long. V lost 3 bases to trimming and J lost 2 bases; unmatched junction nucleotides: 6. Looked up from germline, CDR1 is SGHTA and CDR2 is FQGNSA. Sample barcodes and UMIs were carried by the TCR alpha and TCR beta cDNA libraries that 5'RACE generated with constant-segment primers. From the 5' RACE reads, TCRdb called clonotypes with MiXCR, one entry per CDR3 protein. Here the sample spans more than 300,000 distinct CDR3 sequences, roughly an eighth being singletons. The TCR sequence derives from a young man who had mild COVID-19 (a few samples of this study predate the infection). Cell type and time point are not known. Input material: PBMCs or a T cell subset sorted from them (not recorded which). This chain connects TRBV7-2 to TRBJ2-2; 7 bases are a match to TRBD1. The CDR3 DNA is TGTGCCAGCAGCTTCCGGGACAGACCAAACACCGGGGAGCTGTTTTTT. Its protein product is CASSFRDRPNTGELFF.